Sequencing of this T cell receptor (beta chain) was carried out in a study of response to subunit inactivated influenza vaccine. Study-level findings and limits: Each seasonal influenza vaccination recruits few new T cells, the authors suggested.

Germline V gene sequence: CDR1 LGHNA, CDR2 YSLEER. V was pared by 0 bases and J by 5 bases, with 7 bases of the junction left unmatched. The CDR3 totals 17 residues. This clonotype turned up a few times. Its matching antigen is unknown. TCRdb fed the RT-PCR reads into MiXCR, producing one record per CDR3 protein. This sample has roughly 700,000 distinct CDR3 sequences, with more than 15% found just once. The sequencing here drew on PBMCs from blood, taken roughly 13 days after vaccination. V usage is TRBV4-3 and J usage is TRBJ2-1; TRBD1 matches 10 bases. The clonotype originates from a middle-aged man who received an inactivated influenza vaccine. CDR3 loop: CASSQDLWDRGNNEQFF. CDR3 bases: TGCGCCAGCAGCCAAGATCTTTGGGACAGGGGAAACAATGAGCAGTTCTTC.